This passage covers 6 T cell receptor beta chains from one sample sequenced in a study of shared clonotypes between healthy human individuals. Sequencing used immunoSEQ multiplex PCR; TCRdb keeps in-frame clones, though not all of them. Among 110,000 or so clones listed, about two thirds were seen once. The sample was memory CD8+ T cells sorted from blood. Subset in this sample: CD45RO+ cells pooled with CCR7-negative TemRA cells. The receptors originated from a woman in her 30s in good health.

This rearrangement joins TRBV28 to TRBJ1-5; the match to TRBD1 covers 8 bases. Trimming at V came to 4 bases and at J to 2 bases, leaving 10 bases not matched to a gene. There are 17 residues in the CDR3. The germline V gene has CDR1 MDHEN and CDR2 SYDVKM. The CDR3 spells CASSSQAGGERNQPQHF. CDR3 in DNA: TGTGCCAGCAGTTCTCAGGCAGGGGGCGAGCGCAATCAGCCCCAGCATTTT.

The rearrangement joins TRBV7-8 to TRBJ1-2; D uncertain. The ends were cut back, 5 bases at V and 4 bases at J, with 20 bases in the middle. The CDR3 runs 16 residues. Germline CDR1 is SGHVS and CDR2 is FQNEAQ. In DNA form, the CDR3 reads TGTGCCAGCAGCCCGCGAGTGTCCAGGATCTTCTATGGCTACACCTTC. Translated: CASSPRVSRIFYGYTF.

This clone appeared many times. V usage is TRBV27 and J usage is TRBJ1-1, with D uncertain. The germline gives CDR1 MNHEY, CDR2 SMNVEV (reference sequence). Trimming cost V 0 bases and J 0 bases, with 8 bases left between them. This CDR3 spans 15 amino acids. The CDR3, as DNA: TGTGCCAGCAGTTTATCAGGGTACTTGAACACTGAAGCTTTCTTT. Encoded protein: CASSLSGYLNTEAFF.

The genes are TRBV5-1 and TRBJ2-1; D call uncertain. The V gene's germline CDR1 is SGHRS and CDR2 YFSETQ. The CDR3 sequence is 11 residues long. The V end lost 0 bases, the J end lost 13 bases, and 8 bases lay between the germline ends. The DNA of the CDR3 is TGCGCCAGCAGCTTGGAAGGGCTTCAGTTCTTC. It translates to CASSLEGLQFF.

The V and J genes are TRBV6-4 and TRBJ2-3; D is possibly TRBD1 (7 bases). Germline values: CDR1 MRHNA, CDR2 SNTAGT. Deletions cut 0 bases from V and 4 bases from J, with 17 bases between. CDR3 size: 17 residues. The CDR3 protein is CASSDSWAGGGPDTQYF. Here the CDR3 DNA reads TGTGCCAGCAGTGACTCCTGGGCAGGGGGAGGCCCAGATACGCAGTATTTT.

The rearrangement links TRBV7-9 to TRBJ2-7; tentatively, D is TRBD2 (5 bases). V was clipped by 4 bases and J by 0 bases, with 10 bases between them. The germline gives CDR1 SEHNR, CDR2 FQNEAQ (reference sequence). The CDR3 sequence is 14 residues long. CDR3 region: CASSSGLNSYEQYF. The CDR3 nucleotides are TGTGCCAGCAGCTCCGGACTTAACTCCTACGAGCAGTACTTC.